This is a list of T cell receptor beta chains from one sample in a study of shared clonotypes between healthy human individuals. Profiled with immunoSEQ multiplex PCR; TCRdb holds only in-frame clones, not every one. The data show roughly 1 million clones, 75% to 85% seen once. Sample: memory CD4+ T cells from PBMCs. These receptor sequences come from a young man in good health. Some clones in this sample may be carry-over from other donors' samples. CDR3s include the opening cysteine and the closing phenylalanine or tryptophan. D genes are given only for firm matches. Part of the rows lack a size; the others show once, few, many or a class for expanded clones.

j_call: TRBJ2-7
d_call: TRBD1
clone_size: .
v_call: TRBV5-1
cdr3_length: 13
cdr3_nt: TGCGCCAGCAACGACAGGGGGCACCACGAGCAGTACTTC
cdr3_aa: CASNDRGHHEQYF

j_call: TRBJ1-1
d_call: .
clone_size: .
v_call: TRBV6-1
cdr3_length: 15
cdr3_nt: TGTGCCAGCAGCGAAACCGGGACTCACCCCCCTGGGGCTTTCTTT
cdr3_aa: CASSETGTHPPGAFF

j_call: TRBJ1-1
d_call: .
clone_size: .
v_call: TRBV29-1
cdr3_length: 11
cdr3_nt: TGCAGCGTTGTAGGGGTGGGTGAAGCTTTCTTT
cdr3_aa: CSVVGVGEAFF

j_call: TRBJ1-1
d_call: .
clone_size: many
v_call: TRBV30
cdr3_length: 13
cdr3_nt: TGTGCCTGGAGTGTACAGGAGAACACTGAAGCTTTCTTT
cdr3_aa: CAWSVQENTEAFF

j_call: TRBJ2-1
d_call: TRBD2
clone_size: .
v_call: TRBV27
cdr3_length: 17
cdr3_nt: TGTGCCAGCAGTCCCCGACTAGCGGGAGGTTACGGCAATGAGCAGTTCTTC
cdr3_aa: CASSPRLAGGYGNEQFF

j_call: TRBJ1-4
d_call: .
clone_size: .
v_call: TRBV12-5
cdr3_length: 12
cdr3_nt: TGTGCTAGTGGTTGTAGGTCTGAAAAACTGTTTTTT
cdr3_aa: CASGCRSEKLFF

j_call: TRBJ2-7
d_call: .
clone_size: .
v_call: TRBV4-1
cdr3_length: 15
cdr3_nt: TGCGCCAGCAGCCAAGTCCCAGGACCACGCTACGAGCAGTACTTC
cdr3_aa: CASSQVPGPRYEQYF

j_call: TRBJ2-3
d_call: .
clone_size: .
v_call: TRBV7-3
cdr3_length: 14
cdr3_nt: TGTGCCAGCAGCTTACTCGCTCCCACAGATACGCAGTATTTT
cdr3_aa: CASSLLAPTDTQYF

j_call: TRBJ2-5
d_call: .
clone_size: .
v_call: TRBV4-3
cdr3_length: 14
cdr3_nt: TGCGCCAGCAGCCGGACGGGGGTCCAAGAGACCCAGTACTTC
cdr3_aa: CASSRTGVQETQYF

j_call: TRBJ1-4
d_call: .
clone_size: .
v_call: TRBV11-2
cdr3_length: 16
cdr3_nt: TGTGCCAGCAGCTTATACGGTGGGGCAACTAATGAAAAACTGTTTTTT
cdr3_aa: CASSLYGGATNEKLFF

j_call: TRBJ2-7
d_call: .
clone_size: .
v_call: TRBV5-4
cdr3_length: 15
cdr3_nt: TGTGCCAGCAGCTTGGGGCCTCTGACCTCCTACGAGCAGTACTTC
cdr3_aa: CASSLGPLTSYEQYF

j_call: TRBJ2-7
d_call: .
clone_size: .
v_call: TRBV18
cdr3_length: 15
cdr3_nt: TGTGCCAGCTCACCAGAGGGAAAGTCAACCTACGAGCAGTACTTC
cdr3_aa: CASSPEGKSTYEQYF

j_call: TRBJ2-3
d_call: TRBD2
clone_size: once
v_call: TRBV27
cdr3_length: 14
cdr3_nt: TGTGCCAGCAGTCCGCGGACTAGCGGGTTTAAGCCGTATTTT
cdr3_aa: CASSPRTSGFKPYF

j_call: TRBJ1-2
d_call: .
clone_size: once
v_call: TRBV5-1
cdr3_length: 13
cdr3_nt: TGCGCCAGCAGCGCACCAGGGGACTATGGCTACACCTTC
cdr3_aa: CASSAPGDYGYTF

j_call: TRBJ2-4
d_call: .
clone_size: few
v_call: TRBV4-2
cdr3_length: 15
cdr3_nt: TGTGCCAGCAGCCAAGAGGGGGGTGCCAAAAACATTCAGTACTTC
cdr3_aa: CASSQEGGAKNIQYF

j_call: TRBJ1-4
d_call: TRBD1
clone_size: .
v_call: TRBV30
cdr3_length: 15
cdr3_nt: TGTGCCTGGAGTGTCCGGGACAGGGCCTATGAAAAACTGTTTTTT
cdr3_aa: CAWSVRDRAYEKLFF

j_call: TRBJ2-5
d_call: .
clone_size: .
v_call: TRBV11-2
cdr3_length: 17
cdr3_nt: TGTGCCAGCAGCCCCAGGAGGGCTAGCGCGTACCAAGAGACCCAGTACTTC
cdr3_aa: CASSPRRASAYQETQYF

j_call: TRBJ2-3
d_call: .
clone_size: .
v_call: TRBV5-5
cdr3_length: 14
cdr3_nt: TGTGCCAGCAGCTTGGAATTGCCATGGAATACGCAGTATTTT
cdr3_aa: CASSLELPWNTQYF

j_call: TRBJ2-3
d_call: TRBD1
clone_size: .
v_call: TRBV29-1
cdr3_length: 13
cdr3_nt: TGCAGCGCCGGACAGGGTCAGACAGATACGCAGTATTTT
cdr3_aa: CSAGQGQTDTQYF

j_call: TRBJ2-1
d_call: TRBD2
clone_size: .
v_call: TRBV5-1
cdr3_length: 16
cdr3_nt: TGCGCCAGCAGCTGGCAGACTAGCGGGACGGACAATGAGCAGTTCTTC
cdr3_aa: CASSWQTSGTDNEQFF